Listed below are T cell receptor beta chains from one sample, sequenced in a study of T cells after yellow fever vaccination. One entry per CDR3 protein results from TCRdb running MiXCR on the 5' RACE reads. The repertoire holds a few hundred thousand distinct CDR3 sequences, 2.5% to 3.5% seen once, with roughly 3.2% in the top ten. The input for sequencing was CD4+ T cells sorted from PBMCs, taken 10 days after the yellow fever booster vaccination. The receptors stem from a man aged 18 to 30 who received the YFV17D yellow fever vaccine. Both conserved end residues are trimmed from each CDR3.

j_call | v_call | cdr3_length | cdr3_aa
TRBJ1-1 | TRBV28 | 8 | ATLGTEAF
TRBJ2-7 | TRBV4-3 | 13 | ASSQDGRGDAEQY
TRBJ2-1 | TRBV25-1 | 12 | ASSAFKGFNEQF
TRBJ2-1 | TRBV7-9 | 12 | ASSPFGGNNEQF
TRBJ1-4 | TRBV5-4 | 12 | ASSDRTGHEKLF
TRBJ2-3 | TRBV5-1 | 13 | ASSFEWDSYDTQY
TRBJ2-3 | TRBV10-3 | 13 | AISVGGSGTDTQY
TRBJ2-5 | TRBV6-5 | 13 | ASSRGPGGRETQY
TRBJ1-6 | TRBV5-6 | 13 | ASSPLSQLNSPLH
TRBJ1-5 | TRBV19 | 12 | ASSGSGGRQPQH
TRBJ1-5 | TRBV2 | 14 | ASSAQGGNSNQPQH
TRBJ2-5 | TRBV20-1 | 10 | SAKAPGETQY
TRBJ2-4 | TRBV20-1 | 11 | SARRDTENIQY
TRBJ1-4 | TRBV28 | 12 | ASSPVWRYEKLF
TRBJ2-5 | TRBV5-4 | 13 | ASSLRGWEQETQY
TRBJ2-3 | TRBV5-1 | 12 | ASSSTPRPDTQY
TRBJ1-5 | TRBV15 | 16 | ATSRDRRQGVGNQPQH
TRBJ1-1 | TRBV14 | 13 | ASSQEGAQGTEAF
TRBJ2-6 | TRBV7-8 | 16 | ASSSRHGRPSGANVLT
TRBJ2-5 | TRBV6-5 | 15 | ASSRYRGLGYQETQY
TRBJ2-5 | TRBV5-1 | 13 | ASTTGQGTQETQY
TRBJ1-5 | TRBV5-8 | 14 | ASSLWAGSSNQPQH
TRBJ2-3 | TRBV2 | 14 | ASPRPEGGTADTQY
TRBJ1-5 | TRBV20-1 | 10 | SAKTGDQPQH
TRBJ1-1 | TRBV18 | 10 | ASSFTGGEAF
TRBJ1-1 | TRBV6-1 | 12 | ASSEMLGDTEAF
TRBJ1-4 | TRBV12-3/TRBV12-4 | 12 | ASSWDRGNEKLF
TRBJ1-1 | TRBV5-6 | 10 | ASSLGGARGF
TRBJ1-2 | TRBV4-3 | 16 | ASSHDSSSSRGSYGYT
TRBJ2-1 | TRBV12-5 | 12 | ASGSGGSYNEQF
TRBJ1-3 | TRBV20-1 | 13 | SARPGTGPGNTIY
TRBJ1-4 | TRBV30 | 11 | AFAEDSGEKLF
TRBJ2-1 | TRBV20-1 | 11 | SAVAGAYNEQF
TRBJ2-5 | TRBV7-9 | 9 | ASSFAETQY
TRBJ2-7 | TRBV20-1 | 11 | SAGDRGSYEQY
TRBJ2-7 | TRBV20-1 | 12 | SARTSGLSYEQY
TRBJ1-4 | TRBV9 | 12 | ASELLATNEKLF
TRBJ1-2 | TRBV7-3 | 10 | ASSAKDYGYT
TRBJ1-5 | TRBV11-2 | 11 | ASSLEFGQPQH
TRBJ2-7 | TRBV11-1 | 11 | ASSLDRIAEQY
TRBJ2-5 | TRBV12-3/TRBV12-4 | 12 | ASSDGTAQETQY
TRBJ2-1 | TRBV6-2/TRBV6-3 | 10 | ASSAVYNEQF